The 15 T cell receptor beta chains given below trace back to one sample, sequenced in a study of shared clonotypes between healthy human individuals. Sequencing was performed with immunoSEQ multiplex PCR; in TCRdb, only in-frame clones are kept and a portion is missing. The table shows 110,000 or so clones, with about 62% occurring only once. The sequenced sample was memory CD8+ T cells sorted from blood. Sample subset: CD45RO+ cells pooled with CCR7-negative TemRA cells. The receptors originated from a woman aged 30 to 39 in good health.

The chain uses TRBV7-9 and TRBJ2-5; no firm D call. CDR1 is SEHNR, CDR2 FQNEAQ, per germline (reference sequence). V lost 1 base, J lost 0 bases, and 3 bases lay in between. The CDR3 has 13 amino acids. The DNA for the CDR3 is TGTGCCAGCAGCTTAGTCAACCAAGAGACCCAGTACTTC. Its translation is CASSLVNQETQYF. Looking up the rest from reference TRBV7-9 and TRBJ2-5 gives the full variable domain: DTGVSQNPRHKITKRGQNVTFRCDPISEHNRLYWYRQTLGQGPEFLTYFQNEAQLEKSRLLSDRFSAERPKGSFSTLEIQRTEQGDSAMYLCASSLVNQETQYFGPGTRLLVL.

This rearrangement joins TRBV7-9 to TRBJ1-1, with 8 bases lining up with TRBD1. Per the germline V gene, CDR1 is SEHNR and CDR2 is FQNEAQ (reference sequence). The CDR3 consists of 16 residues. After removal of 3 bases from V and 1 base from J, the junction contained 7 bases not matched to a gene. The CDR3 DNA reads TGTGCCAGCAGCTTTCCGGCGGGACAGGCGAACACTGAAGCTTTCTTT. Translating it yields CASSFPAGQANTEAFF.

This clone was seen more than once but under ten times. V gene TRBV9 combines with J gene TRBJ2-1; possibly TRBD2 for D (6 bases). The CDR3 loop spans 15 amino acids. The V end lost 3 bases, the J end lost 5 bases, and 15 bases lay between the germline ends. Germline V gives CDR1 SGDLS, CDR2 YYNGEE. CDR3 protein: CASSEPGLANNEQFF. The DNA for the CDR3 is TGTGCCAGCAGCGAACCGGGACTGGCAAACAATGAGCAGTTCTTC. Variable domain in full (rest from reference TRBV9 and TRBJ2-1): DSGVTQTPKHLITATGQRVTLRCSPRSGDLSVYWYQQSLDQGLQFLIQYYNGEERAKGNILERFSAQQFPDLHSELNLSSLELGDSALYFCASSEPGLANNEQFFGPGTRLTVL.

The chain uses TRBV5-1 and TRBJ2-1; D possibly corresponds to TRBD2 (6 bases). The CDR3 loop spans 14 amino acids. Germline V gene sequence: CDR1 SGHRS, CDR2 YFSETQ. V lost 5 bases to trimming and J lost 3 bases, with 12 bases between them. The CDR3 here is CASSHRTNYNEQFF. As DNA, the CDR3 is TGCGCCAGCAGTCACAGGACTAACTACAATGAGCAGTTCTTC. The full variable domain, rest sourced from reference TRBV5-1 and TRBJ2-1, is KAGVTQTPRYLIKTRGQQVTLSCSPISGHRSVSWYQQTPGQGLQFLFEYFSETQRNKGNFPGRFSGRQFSNSRSEMNVSTLELGDSALYLCASSHRTNYNEQFFGPGTRLTVL.

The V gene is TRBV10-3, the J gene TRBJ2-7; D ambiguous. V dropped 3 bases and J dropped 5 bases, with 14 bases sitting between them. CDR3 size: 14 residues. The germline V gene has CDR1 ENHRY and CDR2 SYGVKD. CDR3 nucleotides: TGTGCCATCAGTGAAGTAGGCAGCCCGGACGAGCAGTACTTC. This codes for CAISEVGSPDEQYF.

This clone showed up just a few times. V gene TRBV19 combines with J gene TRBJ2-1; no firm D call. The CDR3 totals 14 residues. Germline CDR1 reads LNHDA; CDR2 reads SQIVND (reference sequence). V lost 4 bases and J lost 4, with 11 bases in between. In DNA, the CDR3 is TGTGCCAGTAGTAGGCGAACCCTGTACAATGAGCAGTTCTTC. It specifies CASSRRTLYNEQFF.

The CDR3 region has the DNA TGTGCCAGCAGCTTAGGGTTCCACGAGCAGTACTTC. Encoded protein: CASSLGFHEQYF. J is TRBJ2-7 and V is TRBV11-2; D call uncertain. The CDR3 sequence is 12 residues long. The V end was cut by 1 base, the J end by 5 bases, with 6 bases between. The germline V gene has CDR1 SGHAT and CDR2 FQNNGV.

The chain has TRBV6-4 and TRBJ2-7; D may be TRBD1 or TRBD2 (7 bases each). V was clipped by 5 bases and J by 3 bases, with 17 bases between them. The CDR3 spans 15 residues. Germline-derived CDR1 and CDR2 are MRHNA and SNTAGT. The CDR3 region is CASSSGGTGVYEQYF. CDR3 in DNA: TGTGCCAGCAGTTCGGGGGGAACAGGGGTCTACGAGCAGTACTTC.

CDR3 sequence (DNA): TGTGCCAGCAGCTCACCGGGACAGGGGCGGGAAAAACTGTTTTTT. This encodes CASSSPGQGREKLFF. The chain joins TRBV7-9 to TRBJ1-4; 10 bases align to TRBD1. With V trimmed by 4 bases and J by 8 bases, 7 bases remained unmatched. The CDR3 has 15 amino acids. CDR1 and CDR2 (germline): SEHNR, FQNEAQ (reference sequence). Full variable domain (outside the CDR3, taken from reference TRBV7-9 and TRBJ1-4): DTGVSQNPRHKITKRGQNVTFRCDPISEHNRLYWYRQTLGQGPEFLTYFQNEAQLEKSRLLSDRFSAERPKGSFSTLEIQRTEQGDSAMYLCASSSPGQGREKLFFGSGTQLSVL.

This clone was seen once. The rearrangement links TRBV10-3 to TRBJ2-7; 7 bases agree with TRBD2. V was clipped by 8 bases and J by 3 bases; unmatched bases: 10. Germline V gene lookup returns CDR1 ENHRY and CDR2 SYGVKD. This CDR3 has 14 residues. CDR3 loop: CAIRFASGDYEQYF. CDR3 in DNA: TGTGCCATCCGCTTTGCTAGCGGAGACTACGAGCAGTACTTC.

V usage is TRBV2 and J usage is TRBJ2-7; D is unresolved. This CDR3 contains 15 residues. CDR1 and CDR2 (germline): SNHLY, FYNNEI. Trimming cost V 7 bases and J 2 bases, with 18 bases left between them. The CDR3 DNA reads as TGTGCCAGCAATCGAAGGGTCAGGTTCCCCTACGAGCAGTACTTC. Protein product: CASNRRVRFPYEQYF.

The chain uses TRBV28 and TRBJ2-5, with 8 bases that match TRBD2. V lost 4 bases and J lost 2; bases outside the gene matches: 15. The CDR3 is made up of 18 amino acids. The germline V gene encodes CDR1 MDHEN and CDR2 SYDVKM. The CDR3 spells CASSSLLAGLVWQETQYF. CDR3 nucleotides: TGTGCCAGCAGTTCCCTCTTAGCGGGGTTGGTTTGGCAAGAGACCCAGTACTTC.

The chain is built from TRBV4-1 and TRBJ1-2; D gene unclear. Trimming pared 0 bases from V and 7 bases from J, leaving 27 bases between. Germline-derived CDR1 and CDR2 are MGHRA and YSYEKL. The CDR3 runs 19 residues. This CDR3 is CASSQEVWVLGPEFAGYTF. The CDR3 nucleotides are TGCGCCAGCAGCCAAGAGGTTTGGGTGTTAGGACCCGAATTTGCTGGCTACACCTTC.

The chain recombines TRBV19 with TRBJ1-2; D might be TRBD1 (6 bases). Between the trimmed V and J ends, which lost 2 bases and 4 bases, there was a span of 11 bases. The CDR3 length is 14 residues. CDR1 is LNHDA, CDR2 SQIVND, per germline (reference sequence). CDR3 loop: CASSILGQTYGYTF. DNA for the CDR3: TGTGCCAGTAGTATATTGGGACAAACCTATGGCTACACCTTC.

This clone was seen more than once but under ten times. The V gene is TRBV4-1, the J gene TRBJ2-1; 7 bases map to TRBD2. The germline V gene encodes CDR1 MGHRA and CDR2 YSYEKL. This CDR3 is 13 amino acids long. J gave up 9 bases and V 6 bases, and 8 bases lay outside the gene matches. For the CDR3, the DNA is TGCGCCAGCAGTGCGGGAGTGGAGGGTGAGCAGTTCTTC. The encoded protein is CASSAGVEGEQFF.